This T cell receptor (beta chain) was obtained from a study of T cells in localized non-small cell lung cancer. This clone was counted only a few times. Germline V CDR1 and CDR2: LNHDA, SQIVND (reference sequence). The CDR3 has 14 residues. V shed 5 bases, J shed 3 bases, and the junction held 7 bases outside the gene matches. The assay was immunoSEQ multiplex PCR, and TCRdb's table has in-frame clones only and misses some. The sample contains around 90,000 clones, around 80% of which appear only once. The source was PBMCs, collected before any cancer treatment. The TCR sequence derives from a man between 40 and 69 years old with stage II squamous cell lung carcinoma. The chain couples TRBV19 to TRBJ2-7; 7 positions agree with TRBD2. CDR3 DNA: TGTGCCAGTAGTCTCGGACTAGGCGACTACGAGCAGTACTTC. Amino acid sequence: CASSLGLGDYEQYF.